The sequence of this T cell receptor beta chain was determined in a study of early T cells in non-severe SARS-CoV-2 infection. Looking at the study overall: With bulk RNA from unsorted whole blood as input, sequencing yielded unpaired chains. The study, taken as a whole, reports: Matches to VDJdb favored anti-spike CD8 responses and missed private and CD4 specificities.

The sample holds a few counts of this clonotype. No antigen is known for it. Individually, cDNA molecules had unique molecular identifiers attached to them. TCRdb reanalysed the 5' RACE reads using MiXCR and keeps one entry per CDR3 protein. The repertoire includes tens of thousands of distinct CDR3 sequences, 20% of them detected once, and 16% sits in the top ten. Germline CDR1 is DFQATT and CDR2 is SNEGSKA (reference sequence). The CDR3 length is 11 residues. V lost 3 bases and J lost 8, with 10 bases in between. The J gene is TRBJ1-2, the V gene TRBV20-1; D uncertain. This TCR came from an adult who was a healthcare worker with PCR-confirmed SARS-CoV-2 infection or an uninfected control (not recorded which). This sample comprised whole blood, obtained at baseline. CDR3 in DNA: TGCAGTGCTAGGCCGGAAGTGGGCTACACCTTC. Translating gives CSARPEVGYTF.